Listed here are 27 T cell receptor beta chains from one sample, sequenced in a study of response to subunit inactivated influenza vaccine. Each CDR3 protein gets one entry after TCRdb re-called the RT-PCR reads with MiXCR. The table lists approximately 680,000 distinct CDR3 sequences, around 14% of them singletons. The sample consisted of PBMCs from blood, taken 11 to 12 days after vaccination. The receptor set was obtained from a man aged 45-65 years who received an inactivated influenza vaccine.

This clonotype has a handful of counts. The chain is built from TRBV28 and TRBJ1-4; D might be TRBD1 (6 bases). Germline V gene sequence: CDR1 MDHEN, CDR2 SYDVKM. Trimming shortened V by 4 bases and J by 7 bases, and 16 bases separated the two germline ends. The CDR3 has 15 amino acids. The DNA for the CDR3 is TGTGCCAGCAGTTCGAGGGGGGGCTGGGGTGAAAAACTGTTTTTT. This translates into CASSSRGGWGEKLFF.

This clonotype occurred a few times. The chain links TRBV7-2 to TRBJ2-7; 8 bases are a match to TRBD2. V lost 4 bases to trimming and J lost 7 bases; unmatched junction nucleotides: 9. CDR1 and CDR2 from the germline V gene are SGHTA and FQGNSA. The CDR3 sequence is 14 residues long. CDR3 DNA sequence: TGTGCCAGCAGCTCCCTAGCGGGTATCGTTGAGCAGTACTTC. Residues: CASSSLAGIVEQYF.

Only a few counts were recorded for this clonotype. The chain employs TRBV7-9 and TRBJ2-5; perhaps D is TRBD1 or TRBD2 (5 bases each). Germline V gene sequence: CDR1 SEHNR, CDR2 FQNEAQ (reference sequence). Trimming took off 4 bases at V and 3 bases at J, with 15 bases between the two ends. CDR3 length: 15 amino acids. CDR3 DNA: TGTGCCAGCAGCTACGTCCGGGACGGTAAAGAGACCCAGTACTTC. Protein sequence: CASSYVRDGKETQYF.

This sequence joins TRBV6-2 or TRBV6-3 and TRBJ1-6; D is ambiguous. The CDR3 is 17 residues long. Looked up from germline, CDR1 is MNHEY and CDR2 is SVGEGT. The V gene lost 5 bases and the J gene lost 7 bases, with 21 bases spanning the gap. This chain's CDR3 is CASSPTDPGSWNSPLHF. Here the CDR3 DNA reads TGTGCCAGCAGTCCAACCGACCCCGGGTCCTGGAATTCACCCCTCCACTTT.

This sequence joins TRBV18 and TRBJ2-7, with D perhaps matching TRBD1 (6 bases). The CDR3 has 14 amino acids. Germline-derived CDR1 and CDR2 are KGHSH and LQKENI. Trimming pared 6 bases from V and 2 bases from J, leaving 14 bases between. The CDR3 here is CASSGTPQAYEQYF. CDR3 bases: TGTGCCAGCTCCGGGACACCCCAAGCCTACGAGCAGTACTTC.

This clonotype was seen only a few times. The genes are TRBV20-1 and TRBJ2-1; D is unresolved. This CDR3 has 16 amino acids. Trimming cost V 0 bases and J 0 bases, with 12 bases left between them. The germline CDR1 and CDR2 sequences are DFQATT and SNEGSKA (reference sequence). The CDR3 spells CSARDFGRFSYNEQFF. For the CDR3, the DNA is TGCAGTGCTAGAGATTTCGGCCGATTCTCCTACAATGAGCAGTTCTTC.

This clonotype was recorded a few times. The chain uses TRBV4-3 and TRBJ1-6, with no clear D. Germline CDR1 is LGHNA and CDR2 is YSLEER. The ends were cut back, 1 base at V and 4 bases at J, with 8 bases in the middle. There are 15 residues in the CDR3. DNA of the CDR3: TGCGCCAGCAGCCAAGTTTTGCAATATAATTCACCCCTCCACTTT. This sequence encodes CASSQVLQYNSPLHF.

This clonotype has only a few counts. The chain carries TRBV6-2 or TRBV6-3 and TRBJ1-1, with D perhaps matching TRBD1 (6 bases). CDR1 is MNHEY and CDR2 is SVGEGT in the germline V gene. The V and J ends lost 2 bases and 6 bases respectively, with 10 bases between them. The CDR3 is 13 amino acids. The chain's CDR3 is CASSYPTGAEAFF. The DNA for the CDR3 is TGTGCCAGCAGTTACCCGACAGGCGCTGAAGCTTTCTTT.

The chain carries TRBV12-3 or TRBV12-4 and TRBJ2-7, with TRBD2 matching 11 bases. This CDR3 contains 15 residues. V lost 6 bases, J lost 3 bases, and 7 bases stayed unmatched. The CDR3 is CASRGSGGAFYEQYF. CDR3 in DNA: TGTGCCAGCAGGGGTAGCGGGGGGGCCTTCTACGAGCAGTACTTC.

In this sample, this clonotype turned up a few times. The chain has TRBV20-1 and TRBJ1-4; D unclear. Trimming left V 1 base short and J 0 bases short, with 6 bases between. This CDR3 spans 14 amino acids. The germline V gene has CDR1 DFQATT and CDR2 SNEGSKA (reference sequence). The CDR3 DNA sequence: TGCAGTGCTAGAGCGGGTTCAACTAATGAAAAACTGTTTTTT. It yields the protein CSARAGSTNEKLFF.

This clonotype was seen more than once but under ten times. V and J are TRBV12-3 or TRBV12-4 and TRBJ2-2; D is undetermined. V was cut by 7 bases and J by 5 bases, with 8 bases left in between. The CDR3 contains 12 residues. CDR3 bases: TGTGCCAGCACGGAAGGAACCGGGGAGCTGTTTTTT. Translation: CASTEGTGELFF.

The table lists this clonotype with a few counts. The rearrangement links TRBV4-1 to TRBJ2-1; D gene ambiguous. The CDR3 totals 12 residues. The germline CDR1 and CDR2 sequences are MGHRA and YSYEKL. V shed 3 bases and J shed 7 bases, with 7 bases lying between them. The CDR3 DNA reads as TGCGCCAGCAGCCACCTGGGGAATGAGCAGTTCTTC. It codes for CASSHLGNEQFF.

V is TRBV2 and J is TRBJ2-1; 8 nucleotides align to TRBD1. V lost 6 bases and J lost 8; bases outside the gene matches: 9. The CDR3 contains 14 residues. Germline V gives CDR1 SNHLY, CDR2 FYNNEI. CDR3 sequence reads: CASRDRVDLYEQFF. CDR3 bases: TGTGCCAGCAGGGACAGGGTTGACCTGTATGAGCAGTTCTTC.

The CDR3 DNA reads as TGTGCCAGCACCCGAACTAGCGGGGGGGCATACAATGAGCAGTTCTTC. It is translated as CASTRTSGGAYNEQFF. The chain employs TRBV3-1 and TRBJ2-1, with 13 bases lining up with TRBD2. Trimming removed 7 bases from V and 4 bases from J; junction bases left unmatched: 7. Germline CDR1 reads LGHDT; CDR2 reads YNNKEL (reference sequence). The CDR3 contains 16 residues.

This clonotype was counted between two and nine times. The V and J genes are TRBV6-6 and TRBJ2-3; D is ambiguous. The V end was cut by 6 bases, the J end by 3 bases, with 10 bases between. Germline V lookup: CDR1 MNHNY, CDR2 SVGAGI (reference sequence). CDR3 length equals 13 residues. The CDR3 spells CASRLQATDTQYF. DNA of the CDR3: TGTGCCAGCAGATTGCAAGCTACAGATACGCAGTATTTT.

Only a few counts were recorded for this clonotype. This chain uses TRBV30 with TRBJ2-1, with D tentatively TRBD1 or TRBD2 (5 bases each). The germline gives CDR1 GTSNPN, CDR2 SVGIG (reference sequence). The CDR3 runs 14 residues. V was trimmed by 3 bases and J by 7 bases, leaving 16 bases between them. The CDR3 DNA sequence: TGTGCCTGGAGCAAACGGGGCTTTGGGAATGAGCAGTTCTTC. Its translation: CAWSKRGFGNEQFF.

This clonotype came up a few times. The CDR3 spells CASTQKSNTGELFF. In DNA, the CDR3 is TGCGCCAGCACCCAGAAATCGAACACCGGGGAGCTGTTTTTT. J is TRBJ2-2 and V is TRBV5-1; no reliable D call. Germline V gives CDR1 SGHRS, CDR2 YFSETQ. This CDR3 contains 14 residues. V was trimmed by 6 bases and J by 0 bases, leaving 9 bases between them.

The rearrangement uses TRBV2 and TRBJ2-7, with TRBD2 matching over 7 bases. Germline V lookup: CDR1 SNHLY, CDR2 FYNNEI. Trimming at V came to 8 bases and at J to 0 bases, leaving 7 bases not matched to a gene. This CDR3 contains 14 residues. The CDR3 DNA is TGTGCCAGCGAGGCGGGAGCCCTCTCCTACGAGCAGTACTTC. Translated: CASEAGALSYEQYF. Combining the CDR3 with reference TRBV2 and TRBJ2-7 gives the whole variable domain EPEVTQTPSHQVTQMGQEVILRCVPISNHLYFYWYRQILGQKVEFLVSFYNNEISEKSEIFDDQFSVERPDGSNFTLKIRSTKLEDSAMYFCASEAGALSYEQYFGPGTRLTVT.

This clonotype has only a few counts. Here the CDR3 DNA reads TGCGCCAGCAGCCAAGATGAACTAGGGGGAAACACCATATATTTT. Residues: CASSQDELGGNTIYF. V and J are TRBV4-3 and TRBJ1-3; no firm D call. The length of the CDR3 is 15 residues. Germline lookup yields CDR1 LGHNA and CDR2 YSLEER. The ends were cut back, 0 bases at V and 4 bases at J, with 10 bases in the middle.

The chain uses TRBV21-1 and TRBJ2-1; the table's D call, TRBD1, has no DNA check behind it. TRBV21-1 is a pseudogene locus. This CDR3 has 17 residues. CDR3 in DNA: TGTGCCAGCAGCAACCAGGGGCCAAGCTTCACCTACAATGAGCAGTTCTTC. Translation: CASSNQGPSFTYNEQFF.

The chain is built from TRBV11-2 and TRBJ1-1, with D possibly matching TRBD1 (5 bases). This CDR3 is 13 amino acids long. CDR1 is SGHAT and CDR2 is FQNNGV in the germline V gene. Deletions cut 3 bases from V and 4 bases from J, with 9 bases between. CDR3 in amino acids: CASSFKRGTEAFF. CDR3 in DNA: TGTGCCAGCAGCTTTAAGAGGGGCACTGAAGCTTTCTTT.

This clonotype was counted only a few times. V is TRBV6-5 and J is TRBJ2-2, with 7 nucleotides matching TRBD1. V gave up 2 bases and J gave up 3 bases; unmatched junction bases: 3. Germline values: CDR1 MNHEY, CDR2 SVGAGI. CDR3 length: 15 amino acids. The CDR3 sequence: CASSYETGYTGELFF. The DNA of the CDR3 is TGTGCCAGCAGTTACGAGACAGGGTACACCGGGGAGCTGTTTTTT.

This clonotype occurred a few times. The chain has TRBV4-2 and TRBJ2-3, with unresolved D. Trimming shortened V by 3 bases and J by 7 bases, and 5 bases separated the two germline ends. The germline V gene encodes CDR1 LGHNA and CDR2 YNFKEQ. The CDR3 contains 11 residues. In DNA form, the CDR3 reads TGTGCCAGCAGCCAGGGTCATACGCAGTATTTT. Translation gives CASSQGHTQYF.

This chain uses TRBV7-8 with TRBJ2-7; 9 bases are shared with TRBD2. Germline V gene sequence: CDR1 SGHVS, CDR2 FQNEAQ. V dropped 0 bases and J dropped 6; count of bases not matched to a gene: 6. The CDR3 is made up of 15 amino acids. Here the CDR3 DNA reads TGTGCCAGCAGCTTAGCCGCCGCGGGGGGGATCGAGCAGTACTTC. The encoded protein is CASSLAAAGGIEQYF.

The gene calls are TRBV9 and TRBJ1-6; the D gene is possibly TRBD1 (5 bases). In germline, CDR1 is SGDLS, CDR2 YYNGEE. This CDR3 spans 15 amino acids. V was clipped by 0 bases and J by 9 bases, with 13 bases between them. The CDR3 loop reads CASSVVGVWGSPLHF. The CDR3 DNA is TGTGCCAGCAGCGTAGTAGGGGTTTGGGGTTCACCCCTCCACTTT.

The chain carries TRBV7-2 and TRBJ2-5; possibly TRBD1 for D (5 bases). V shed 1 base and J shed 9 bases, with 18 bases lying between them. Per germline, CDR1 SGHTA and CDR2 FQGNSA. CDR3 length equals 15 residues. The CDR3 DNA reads TGTGCCAGCAGCTTAGTTTTTACAGGCCGCGGAGCCCAGTACTTC. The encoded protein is CASSLVFTGRGAQYF.

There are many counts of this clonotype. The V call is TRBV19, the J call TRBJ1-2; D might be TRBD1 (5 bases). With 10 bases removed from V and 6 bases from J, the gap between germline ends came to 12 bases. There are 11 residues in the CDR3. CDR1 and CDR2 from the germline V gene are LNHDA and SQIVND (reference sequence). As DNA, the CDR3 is TGTGCCACCCCAACCAGGGATGGCTACACCTTC. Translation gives CATPTRDGYTF.